The rows below give T cell receptor beta chains drawn from one sample of a study of vaccination and CD4 T cells after COVID-19. One entry per CDR3 protein, called by TCRdb with MiXCR from the PCR reads. The data contain 20,000 to 25,000 distinct CDR3 sequences, under 60% of them seen just once; the ten biggest clones take up about 9.4%. The antigens of these receptors remain unknown. Specimen: CD4+ T cells from blood, cultured in vitro. The receptors originated from a human donor who had recovered from COVID-19. Each CDR3 is given with its conserved first and last residue. The D gene is left open where the match is weak. Expanded clones are given a class, and other clones once, few, many or no size at all.

V	D	size	J	CDR3	DNA
TRBV27	-	-	TRBJ2-5	CASSEVVGETQYF	TGTGCCAGCAGTGAGGTCGTGGGAGAGACCCAGTACTTC
TRBV6-4	-	-	TRBJ2-2	CASSVPAGNTGELFF	TGTGCCAGCAGTGTACCCGCAGGTAACACCGGGGAGCTGTTTTTT
TRBV21-1	-	-	TRBJ1-1	CASSKDGTGAILDTEASF	TGTGCCAGCAGCAAGGACGGGACAGGGGCGATTTTAGACACTGAAGCTTCCTTT
TRBV6-1	-	-	TRBJ1-5	CASSEGGGGQPQHF	TGTGCCAGCAGTGAAGGTGGGGGGGGACAGCCCCAGCATTTT
TRBV15	-	few	TRBJ1-2	CATSRDLGDNYGYTF	TGTGCCACCAGCAGAGATCTTGGGGACAACTATGGCTACACCTTC
TRBV28	-	-	TRBJ1-6	CASRDGTAGSPLHF	TGTGCCAGCAGGGACGGGACGGCGGGGTCACCCCTCCACTTT
TRBV15	-	few	TRBJ2-7	CATSSDTVYYEQYF	TGTGCCACCAGCAGTGACACAGTCTACTACGAGCAGTACTTC
TRBV12-3/TRBV12-4	-	-	TRBJ1-2	CASTRGAYGYTF	TGTGCCAGTACAAGGGGCGCCTATGGCTACACCTTC
TRBV7-2	-	few	TRBJ1-5	CASSLALGGNQPQHF	TGTGCCAGCAGCTTAGCGTTGGGCGGGAATCAGCCCCAGCATTTT
TRBV19	-	-	TRBJ1-4	CASSIAQGGLFF	TGTGCCAGTAGTATAGCTCAAGGAGGACTGTTTTTT
TRBV21-1	-	few	TRBJ1-2	CASRPLRGRLVGYTF	TGTGCCAGCAGGCCTTTAAGGGGGCGGTTGGTTGGCTACACCTTC
TRBV6-1	TRBD1	-	TRBJ2-7	CATGSPQQGSHEQYF	TGTGCCACCGGGTCACCACAACAGGGGAGCCACGAGCAGTACTTC
TRBV20-1	-	few	TRBJ1-1	CSAPGDGPEAFF	TGCAGTGCTCCCGGCGACGGGCCTGAAGCTTTCTTT
TRBV7-2	-	few	TRBJ1-6	CASSLQGTGSPLHF	TGTGCCAGCAGCTTACAGGGAACGGGTTCACCCCTCCACTTT
TRBV6-2/TRBV6-3	-	few	TRBJ2-1	CASSYRNEQFF	TGTGCCAGCAGTTACAGGAATGAGCAGTTCTTC
TRBV7-2	-	-	TRBJ1-5	CASSLGQGLGGPQHF	TGTGCCAGCAGCTTAGGTCAGGGGCTAGGAGGGCCCCAGCATTTT
TRBV6-5	-	few	TRBJ1-2	CASSYSGDYGYTF	TGTGCCAGCAGTTACTCGGGGGACTATGGCTACACCTTC
TRBV19	TRBD2	-	TRBJ2-2	CASTSGRARTGELFF	TGTGCCAGTACTAGCGGGAGGGCGAGGACCGGGGAGCTGTTTTTT
TRBV2	-	-	TRBJ2-3	CASSAGGVGTDTQYF	TGTGCCAGCAGTGCTGGCGGGGTGGGCACAGATACGCAGTATTTT
TRBV7-9	TRBD1	-	TRBJ1-2	CASSPTGGRGYGYTF	TGTGCCAGCAGCCCGACAGGGGGCCGGGGCTATGGCTACACCTTC
TRBV6-1	TRBD1	-	TRBJ1-4	CASRVTGGRKKLFF	TGTGCCAGCAGGGTGACAGGGGGTAGGAAAAAACTGTTTTTT
TRBV7-3	TRBD1	few	TRBJ1-2	CASSRGQGGGYTF	TGTGCCAGCAGCCGGGGACAGGGGGGTGGCTACACCTTC
TRBV24-1	-	-	TRBJ2-5	CATSARQGSYQETQCF	TGTGCCACCAGTGCGAGGCAGGGATCGTACCAAGAGACCCAGTGCTTC
TRBV6-1	-	-	TRBJ1-1	CASSPGGTEAFF	TGTGCCAGCAGTCCGGGGGGCACTGAAGCTTTCTTT
TRBV10-1	TRBD1	-	TRBJ2-2	CASQGAGNTGELFF	TGCGCCAGCCAGGGGGCCGGGAACACCGGGGAGCTGTTTTTT
TRBV6-1	-	few	TRBJ2-7	CASSPTGMSGEQYF	TGTGCCAGCAGCCCCACAGGGATGAGTGGTGAGCAGTACTTC
TRBV29-1	-	-	TRBJ2-3	CSVALPLFGDTQYF	TGCAGCGTTGCACTACCACTCTTCGGAGATACGCAGTATTTT
TRBV20-1	-	few	TRBJ1-3	CSATGGMPGNTIYF	TGCAGTGCTACTGGGGGGATGCCTGGAAACACCATATATTTT
TRBV18	TRBD1	-	TRBJ1-1	CASSLRGGDTEAFF	TGTGCCAGCTCCCTCAGGGGGGGGGACACTGAAGCTTTCTTT
TRBV7-3	TRBD1	-	TRBJ2-7	CASSSGQGNEQYF	TGTGCCAGCAGCTCGGGACAGGGTAACGAGCAGTACTTC
TRBV7-6	-	-	TRBJ1-2	CASSLSLDRGYTF	TGTGCCAGCAGCTTATCCCTGGACCGGGGCTACACCTTC
TRBV20-1	-	-	TRBJ2-1	CSARDELTYNEQFF	TGCAGTGCTAGAGATGAATTGACCTACAATGAGCAGTTCTTC
TRBV2	TRBD2	-	TRBJ2-1	CASSEGTSGSHEQFF	TGTGCCAGCAGTGAGGGGACTAGCGGGTCCCATGAGCAGTTCTTC
TRBV5-1	TRBD1	-	TRBJ2-6	CASSRTGDSGANVLTF	TGCGCCAGCAGCCGTACAGGGGACTCTGGGGCCAACGTCCTGACTTTC
TRBV6-2/TRBV6-3	-	-	TRBJ2-1	CASSSTSFRSYNEQFF	TGTGCCAGCAGTTCGACGTCATTTCGTTCCTACAATGAGCAGTTCTTC
TRBV30	-	few	TRBJ1-5	CAWSATLSNQPQHF	TGTGCCTGGAGTGCGACACTTAGCAATCAGCCCCAGCATTTT
TRBV7-3	TRBD1	few	TRBJ1-6	CASSLGTGGAPLHF	TGTGCCAGCAGCTTAGGGACAGGGGGCGCCCCCCTCCACTTT
TRBV7-9	TRBD2	-	TRBJ2-1	CASSLLTSGRYEQFF	TGTGCCAGCAGCTTATTGACTAGCGGGAGGTATGAGCAGTTCTTC
TRBV7-2	-	-	TRBJ2-7	CASSSSLGYEQYF	TGTGCCAGCAGCAGCTCACTAGGCTACGAGCAGTACTTC
TRBV5-1	-	-	TRBJ2-5	CASSLGVLETQYF	TGCGCCAGCAGCTTGGGAGTACTAGAGACCCAGTACTTC
TRBV25-1	TRBD2	-	TRBJ2-5	CASSEPLAGGQETQYF	TGTGCCAGCAGTGAACCCCTAGCGGGAGGGCAGGAGACCCAGTACTTC
TRBV20-1	-	-	TRBJ2-7	CSASLSNYEQYF	TGCAGTGCTTCCCTATCCAACTACGAGCAGTACTTC
TRBV7-3	-	-	TRBJ2-1	CASSRGVSSYNEQFF	TGTGCCAGTTCCCGGGGTGTAAGCTCCTACAATGAGCAGTTCTTC
TRBV2	-	few	TRBJ1-5	CASRDLTGYSNQPQHF	TGTGCCAGCAGGGATCTTACAGGGTATAGCAATCAGCCCCAGCATTTT
TRBV20-1	TRBD2	-	TRBJ2-1	CSAKRTSGQSFSYNEQFF	TGCAGTGCAAAGCGGACTAGCGGGCAATCTTTCTCCTACAATGAGCAGTTCTTC
TRBV5-4	-	few	TRBJ2-5	CASSLVLGLGQETQYF	TGTGCCAGCAGCCTGGTCTTGGGTCTAGGTCAAGAGACCCAGTACTTC
TRBV20-1	-	-	TRBJ2-7	CSASDRPGREQYF	TGCAGTGCTTCAGACAGGCCGGGGAGGGAGCAGTACTTC
TRBV7-9	-	few	TRBJ2-5	CASSFPGVETQYF	TGTGCCAGCAGCTTCCCCGGGGTCGAGACCCAGTACTTC
TRBV27	TRBD2	-	TRBJ2-3	CASSPTSGTKYF	TGTGCCAGCAGTCCCACTAGCGGGACAAAGTATTTT
TRBV29-1	-	once	TRBJ2-3	CSGSAHADTQYF	TGCAGCGGGTCGGCACACGCAGATACGCAGTATTTT
TRBV20-1	-	-	TRBJ2-7	CSAPETAAMEQYF	TGCAGTGCTCCCGAGACAGCGGCGATGGAGCAGTACTTC
TRBV29-1	-	few	TRBJ1-2	CSVEDPTRYGYTF	TGCAGCGTTGAAGATCCCACCCGATACGGCTACACCTTC
TRBV27	-	-	TRBJ1-1	CASSLRGRTEAFF	TGTGCCAGCAGTTTGAGGGGGAGGACTGAAGCTTTCTTT
TRBV30	-	few	TRBJ1-5	CAWSRMGGNVGRPQHF	TGTGCCTGGAGTCGTATGGGGGGGAACGTTGGTCGGCCCCAGCATTTT
TRBV20-1	-	-	TRBJ1-5	CSAPAWQGSNQPQHF	TGCAGTGCGCCCGCCTGGCAGGGTAGCAATCAGCCCCAGCATTTT